A selection of T cell receptor beta chains follows, all from one sample in a study of blood T cells in healthy people across ages. TCRdb redid the calling of the 5' RACE reads with MiXCR, one entry per CDR3 protein. Here the sample spans roughly 640,000 distinct CDR3 sequences, about 30% being singletons. What was sequenced was blood. The receptors here all came from a woman aged 80 or older in good health. CDR3s include the opening cysteine and the closing phenylalanine or tryptophan. A D gene is named only where the DNA matches it firmly. Not all rows give a size; the values are once, few, many and, for expanded clones, a class.

clone_size	v_call	d_call	j_call	cdr3_aa	cdr3_nt
many	TRBV9	TRBD1	TRBJ2-7	CALGGRDREYEQYF	TGTGCGCTGGGCGGCCGGGACAGGGAATACGAGCAGTACTTC
many	TRBV6-2/TRBV6-3	-	TRBJ1-4	CASSLQGTTNEKLFF	TGTGCCAGCAGTTTGCAGGGCACAACTAATGAAAAACTGTTTTTT
many	TRBV3-1	-	TRBJ2-3	CASSQASQDTQYF	TGTGCCAGCAGCCAAGCTAGTCAAGATACGCAGTATTTT
-	TRBV12-3/TRBV12-4	-	TRBJ2-2	CASSFLPLRTGELFF	TGTGCCAGCAGTTTCTTGCCCCTAAGGACCGGGGAGCTGTTTTTT
-	TRBV19	TRBD2	TRBJ2-3	CASKGGSGGLPDTQYF	TGTGCCAGTAAAGGGGGGAGCGGGGGGCTTCCAGATACGCAGTATTTT
-	TRBV12-3/TRBV12-4	-	TRBJ2-2	CASSFTLRAETGELFF	TGTGCCAGCAGTTTTACGCTTCGGGCAGAGACCGGGGAGCTGTTTTTT
few	TRBV12-3/TRBV12-4	-	TRBJ1-5	CASAGGGNQPQHF	TGTGCCAGCGCTGGGGGGGGCAATCAGCCCCAGCATTTT
-	TRBV20-1	-	TRBJ1-1	CSAEGGPLNTEAFF	TGCAGTGCCGAAGGGGGTCCGTTGAACACTGAAGCTTTCTTT
few	TRBV2	TRBD1	TRBJ1-2	CASTAGTGNYGYTF	TGTGCCAGCACCGCCGGGACAGGGAACTATGGCTACACCTTC
many	TRBV11-2	-	TRBJ1-2	CASSLVGSNYGYTF	TGTGCCAGCAGCTTGGTCGGTTCTAACTATGGCTACACCTTC
many	TRBV11-1	TRBD2	TRBJ2-1	CASSRRLAVTYNEQFF	TGTGCCAGCAGCAGGCGACTAGCGGTAACCTACAATGAGCAGTTCTTC
many	TRBV6-2/TRBV6-3	TRBD1	TRBJ2-1	CASSYSQGATYNEQFF	TGTGCCAGCAGTTACTCTCAGGGGGCGACCTACAATGAGCAGTTCTTC
-	TRBV30	-	TRBJ2-3	CAWRLGGAGVESTQYF	TGTGCCTGGAGGCTTGGGGGGGCGGGGGTCGAAAGTACGCAGTATTTT
-	TRBV7-2	TRBD2	TRBJ2-2	CASSPGGAFTGELFF	TGTGCCAGCAGCCCGGGAGGGGCATTCACCGGGGAGCTGTTTTTT
-	TRBV19	-	TRBJ1-1	CASSIGSNTEAFF	TGTGCCAGTAGTATCGGGTCGAACACTGAAGCTTTCTTT
-	TRBV5-1	-	TRBJ1-1	CASSLGVQSEGTEAFF	TGCGCCAGCAGCTTGGGAGTCCAGTCCGAGGGCACTGAAGCTTTCTTT
-	TRBV20-1	-	TRBJ2-1	CSARAGRISNNEQFF	TGCAGTGCTAGAGCGGGGAGAATCTCCAACAATGAGCAGTTCTTC
few	TRBV11-1	TRBD2	TRBJ2-7	CASSLGKLAESSYEQYF	TGTGCCAGCAGCTTAGGGAAACTAGCGGAAAGCTCCTACGAGCAGTACTTC
many	TRBV2	-	TRBJ2-7	CASSEARRAVYEQYF	TGTGCCAGCAGTGAAGCACGCAGGGCGGTCTACGAGCAGTACTTC
-	TRBV4-2	-	TRBJ1-1	CASSQEGRARGAFF	TGTGCCAGCAGCCAAGAAGGGAGGGCCAGAGGGGCTTTCTTT
-	TRBV30	-	TRBJ1-4	CAWSGSTGREKLFF	TGTGCCTGGAGTGGAAGTACAGGTCGGGAAAAACTGTTTTTT
-	TRBV3-1	-	TRBJ1-6	CASSQEGISPLHF	TGTGCCAGCAGCCAAGAAGGGATCTCACCCCTCCACTTT
many	TRBV3-1	-	TRBJ2-7	CASSQGLQTYEQYF	TGTGCCAGCAGCCAAGGGTTACAGACCTACGAGCAGTACTTC
many	TRBV7-2	-	TRBJ1-1	CASSLEGARAEAFF	TGTGCCAGCAGCTTAGAAGGGGCCCGAGCTGAAGCTTTCTTT
many	TRBV5-1	TRBD2	TRBJ2-3	CASSLAPSGGADTQYF	TGCGCCAGCAGCTTGGCCCCTAGCGGGGGGGCAGATACGCAGTATTTT
many	TRBV20-1	-	TRBJ2-4	CSARDPRRMAKNIQYF	TGCAGTGCTAGAGATCCTAGGAGGATGGCCAAAAACATTCAGTACTTC
-	TRBV5-1	-	TRBJ1-3	CASSPSDTFSGNTIYF	TGCGCCAGCAGCCCTTCGGACACCTTCTCTGGAAACACCATATATTTT
-	TRBV7-8	-	TRBJ2-7	CASSSWTVSYEQYF	TGTGCCAGCAGCTCTTGGACAGTATCCTACGAGCAGTACTTC
-	TRBV7-9	TRBD1	TRBJ1-5	CAGSWTGGNQPQHF	TGTGCCGGCAGCTGGACAGGGGGTAATCAGCCCCAGCATTTT
-	TRBV20-1	TRBD2	TRBJ2-7	CSAREGRLAAHNERYF	TGCAGTGCTAGAGAAGGGAGACTAGCGGCCCACAATGAGCGGTACTTC
-	TRBV7-2	-	TRBJ1-2	CASRGGRGFSFGYTF	TGTGCCAGCAGGGGAGGCAGGGGCTTTTCTTTTGGCTACACCTTC
many	TRBV5-1	-	TRBJ1-1	CASSFGKTTEAFF	TGCGCCAGCAGCTTTGGGAAAACAACGGAAGCTTTCTTT
many	TRBV10-3	-	TRBJ2-7	CATNMAGEDQYF	TGTGCCACCAATATGGCAGGGGAGGACCAGTACTTC
many	TRBV30	-	TRBJ2-5	CAWSQETQYF	TGTGCCTGGAGTCAAGAGACCCAGTACTTC
many	TRBV15	-	TRBJ2-5	CATSRAGIQETQYF	TGTGCCACCAGCAGGGCGGGAATCCAAGAGACCCAGTACTTC
many	TRBV6-2/TRBV6-3	-	TRBJ2-1	CASSYEGGPFYEQFF	TGTGCCAGCAGTTATGAGGGGGGGCCATTTTATGAGCAGTTCTTC
-	TRBV6-2/TRBV6-3	-	TRBJ2-7	CASSYSRSASYEQYF	TGTGCCAGCAGTTACTCTAGGTCCGCCTCCTACGAGCAGTACTTC